This TCR beta chain was sequenced during a study of T cell repertoires in cytomegalovirus infection. Study background: Public TCR beta signatures provided an indication of both CMV infection and a matching HLA type.

Concerning this clonotype: Its cognate antigen is unknown. A much larger clone sits a single nucleotide away, making a read error possible.

Study observations and caveats: CMV carriers having the relevant HLA were flagged by cumulative public TCR beta family frequency.

One entry per CDR3 protein results from TCRdb running MiXCR on the reads. The sample has 750,000 to 950,000 distinct CDR3 sequences, around 29% seen once. The CDR3 contains 14 residues. Losses at the gene ends were 6 bases for V and 0 bases for J; bases not matched to a gene: 2. CDR1 and CDR2 (germline): MNHEY, SMNVEV (reference sequence). The sequencing used cultured CD8+ T cells from PBMCs, collected from culture after CMV antigen stimulation. The receptor was derived from a human donor in good health (CMV status not recorded). Some clones in this sample may be carry-over from other donors' samples. This sequence joins TRBV27 and TRBJ2-1; 7 bases are shared with TRBD2. This chain's CDR3 is CASRGGSSYNEQFF. The CDR3 DNA reads TGTGCCAGCAGGGGGGGGAGCTCCTACAATGAGCAGTTCTTC.